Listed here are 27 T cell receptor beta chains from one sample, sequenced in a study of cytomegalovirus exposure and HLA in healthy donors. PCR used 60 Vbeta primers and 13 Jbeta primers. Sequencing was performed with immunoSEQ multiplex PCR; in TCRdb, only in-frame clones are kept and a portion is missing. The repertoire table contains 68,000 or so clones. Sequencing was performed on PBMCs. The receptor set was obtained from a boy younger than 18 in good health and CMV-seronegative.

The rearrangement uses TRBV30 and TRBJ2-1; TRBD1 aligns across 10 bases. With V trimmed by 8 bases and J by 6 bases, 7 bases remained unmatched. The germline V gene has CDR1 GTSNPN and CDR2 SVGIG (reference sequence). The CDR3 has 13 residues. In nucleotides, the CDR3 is TGTGCCAGAAGCCGGGACAGGGGCAATGAGCAGTTCTTC. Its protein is CARSRDRGNEQFF. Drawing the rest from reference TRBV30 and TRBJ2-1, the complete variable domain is SQTIHQWPATLVQPVGSPLSLECTVEGTSNPNLYWYRQAAGRGLQLLFYSVGIGQISSEVPQNLSASRPQDRQFILSSKKLLLSDSGFYLCARSRDRGNEQFFGPGTRLTVL.

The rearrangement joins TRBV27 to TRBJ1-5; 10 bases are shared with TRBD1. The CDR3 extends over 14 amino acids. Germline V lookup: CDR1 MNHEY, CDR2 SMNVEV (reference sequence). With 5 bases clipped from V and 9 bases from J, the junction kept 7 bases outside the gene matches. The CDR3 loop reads CASSPSGQGGPQHF. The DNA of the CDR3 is TGTGCCAGCAGTCCCTCAGGACAGGGGGGGCCCCAGCATTTT.

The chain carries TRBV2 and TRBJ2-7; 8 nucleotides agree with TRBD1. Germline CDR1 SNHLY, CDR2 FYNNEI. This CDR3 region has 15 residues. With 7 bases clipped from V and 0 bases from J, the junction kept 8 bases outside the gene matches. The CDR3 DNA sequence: TGTGCCAGCAAGGACCCGACAGGGGACTCCTACGAGCAGTACTTC. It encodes CASKDPTGDSYEQYF.

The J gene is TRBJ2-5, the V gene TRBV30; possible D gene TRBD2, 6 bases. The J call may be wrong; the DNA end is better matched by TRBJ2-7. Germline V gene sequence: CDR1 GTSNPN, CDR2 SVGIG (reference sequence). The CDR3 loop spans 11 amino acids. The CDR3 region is CAWQTSTEQYF. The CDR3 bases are TGTGCCTGGCAGACTAGTACCGAGCAGTACTTC.

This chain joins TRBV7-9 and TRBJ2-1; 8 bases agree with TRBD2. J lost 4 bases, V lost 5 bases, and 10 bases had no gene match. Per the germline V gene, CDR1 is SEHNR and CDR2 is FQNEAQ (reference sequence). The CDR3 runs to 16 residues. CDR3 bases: TGTGCCAGCAGCCAAAGGGGGGGACTAGTGTACAATGAGCAGTTCTTC. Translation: CASSQRGGLVYNEQFF.

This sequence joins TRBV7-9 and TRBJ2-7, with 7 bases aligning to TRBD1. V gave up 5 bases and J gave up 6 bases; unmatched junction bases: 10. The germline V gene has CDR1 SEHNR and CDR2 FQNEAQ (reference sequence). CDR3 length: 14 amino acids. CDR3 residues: CASSATGSVGEQYF. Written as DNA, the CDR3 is TGTGCCAGCAGCGCGACAGGGTCAGTTGGCGAGCAGTACTTC.

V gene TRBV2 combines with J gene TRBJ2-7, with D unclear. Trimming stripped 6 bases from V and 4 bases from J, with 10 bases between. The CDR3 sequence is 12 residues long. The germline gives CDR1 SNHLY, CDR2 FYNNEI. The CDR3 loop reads CASRLVAYEQYF. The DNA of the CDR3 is TGTGCCAGCAGACTCGTTGCGTACGAGCAGTACTTC.

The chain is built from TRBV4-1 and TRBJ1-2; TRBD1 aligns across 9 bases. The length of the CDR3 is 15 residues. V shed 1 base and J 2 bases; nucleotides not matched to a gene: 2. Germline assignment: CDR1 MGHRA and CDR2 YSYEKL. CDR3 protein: CASSQVGQGNYGYTF. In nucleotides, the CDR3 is TGCGCCAGCAGCCAAGTTGGACAGGGGAACTATGGCTACACCTTC.

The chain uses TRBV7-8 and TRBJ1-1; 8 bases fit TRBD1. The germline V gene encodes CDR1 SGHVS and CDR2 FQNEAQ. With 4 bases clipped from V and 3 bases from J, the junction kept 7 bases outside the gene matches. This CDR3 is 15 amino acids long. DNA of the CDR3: TGTGCCAGCAGCTCCGGGACAGGTGCTTACACTGAAGCTTTCTTT. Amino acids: CASSSGTGAYTEAFF.

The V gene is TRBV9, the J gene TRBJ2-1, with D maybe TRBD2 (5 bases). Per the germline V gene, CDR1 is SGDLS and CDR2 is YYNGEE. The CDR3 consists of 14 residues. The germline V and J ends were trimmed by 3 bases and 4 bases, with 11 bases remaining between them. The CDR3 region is CASSAGLPYNEQFF. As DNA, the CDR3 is TGTGCCAGCAGCGCCGGACTGCCTTACAATGAGCAGTTCTTC. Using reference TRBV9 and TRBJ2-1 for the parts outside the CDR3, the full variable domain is DSGVTQTPKHLITATGQRVTLRCSPRSGDLSVYWYQQSLDQGLQFLIQYYNGEERAKGNILERFSAQQFPDLHSELNLSSLELGDSALYFCASSAGLPYNEQFFGPGTRLTVL.

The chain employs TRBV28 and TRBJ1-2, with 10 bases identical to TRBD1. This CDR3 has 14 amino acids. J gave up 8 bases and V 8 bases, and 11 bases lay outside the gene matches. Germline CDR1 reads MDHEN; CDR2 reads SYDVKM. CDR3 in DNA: TGTGCCAGCGTACCCCGGGACAGGGGTTCGGGCTACACCTTC. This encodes CASVPRDRGSGYTF.

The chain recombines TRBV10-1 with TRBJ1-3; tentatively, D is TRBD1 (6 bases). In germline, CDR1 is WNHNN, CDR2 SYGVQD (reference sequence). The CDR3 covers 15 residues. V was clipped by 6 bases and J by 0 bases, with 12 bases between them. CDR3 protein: CASSPDSSSGNTIYF. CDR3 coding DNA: TGCGCCAGCAGCCCGGACAGCTCCTCTGGAAACACCATATATTTT.

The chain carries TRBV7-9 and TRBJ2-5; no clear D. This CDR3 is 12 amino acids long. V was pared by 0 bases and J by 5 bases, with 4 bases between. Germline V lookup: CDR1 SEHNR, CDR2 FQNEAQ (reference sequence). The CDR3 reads CASSLASETQYF. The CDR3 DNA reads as TGTGCCAGCAGCTTAGCCTCGGAGACCCAGTACTTC.

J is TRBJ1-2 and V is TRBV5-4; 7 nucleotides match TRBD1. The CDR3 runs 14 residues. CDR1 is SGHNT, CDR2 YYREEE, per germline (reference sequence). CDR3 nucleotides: TGTGCTGTTGGCGGGACAGCCTTGAACTATGGCTACACCTTC. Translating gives CAVGGTALNYGYTF. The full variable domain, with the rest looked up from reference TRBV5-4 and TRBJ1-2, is ETGVTQSPTHLIKTRGQQVTLRCSSQSGHNTVSWYQQALGQGPQFIFQYYREEENGRGNFPPRFSGLQFPNYSSELNVNALELDDSALYLCAVGGTALNYGYTFGSGTRLTVV.

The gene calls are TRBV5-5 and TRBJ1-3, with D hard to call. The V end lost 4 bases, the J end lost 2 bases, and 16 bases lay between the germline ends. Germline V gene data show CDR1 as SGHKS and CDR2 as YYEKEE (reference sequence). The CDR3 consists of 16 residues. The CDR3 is CASSLPGSAAGNTIYF. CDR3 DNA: TGTGCCAGCAGCCTCCCGGGGAGCGCAGCTGGAAACACCATATATTTT.

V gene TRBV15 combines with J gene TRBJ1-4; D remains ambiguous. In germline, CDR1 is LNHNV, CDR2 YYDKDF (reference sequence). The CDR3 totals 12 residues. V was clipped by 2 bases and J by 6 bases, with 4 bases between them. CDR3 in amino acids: CATSRPDEKLFF. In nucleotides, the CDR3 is TGTGCCACCAGCAGACCCGATGAAAAACTGTTTTTT.

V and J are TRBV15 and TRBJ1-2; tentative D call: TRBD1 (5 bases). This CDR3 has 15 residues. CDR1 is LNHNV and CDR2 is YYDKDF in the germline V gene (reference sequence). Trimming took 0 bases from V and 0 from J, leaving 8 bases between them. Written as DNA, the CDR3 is TGTGCCACCAGCAGAGAGTCAGGGACTAACTATGGCTACACCTTC. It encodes CATSRESGTNYGYTF.

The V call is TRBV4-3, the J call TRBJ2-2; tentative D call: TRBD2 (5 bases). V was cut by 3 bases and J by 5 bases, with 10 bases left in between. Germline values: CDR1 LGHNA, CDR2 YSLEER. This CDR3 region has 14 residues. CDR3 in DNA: TGCGCCAGCAGCCATCCGACGGGGACCGGGGAGCTGTTTTTT. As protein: CASSHPTGTGELFF.

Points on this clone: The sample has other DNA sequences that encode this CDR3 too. The CDR3 DNA sequence: TGCGCCAGCAGCCAAGAACGAGGGACAGGGAACGGAGTTAACTATGGCTACACCTTC. It translates to CASSQERGTGNGVNYGYTF. The chain has TRBV4-1 and TRBJ1-2; 9 nucleotides align to TRBD1. V trimming: 0 bases; J trimming: 1 base; junction bases outside the gene matches: 12. CDR3 size: 19 residues. CDR1 and CDR2 (germline): MGHRA, YSYEKL.

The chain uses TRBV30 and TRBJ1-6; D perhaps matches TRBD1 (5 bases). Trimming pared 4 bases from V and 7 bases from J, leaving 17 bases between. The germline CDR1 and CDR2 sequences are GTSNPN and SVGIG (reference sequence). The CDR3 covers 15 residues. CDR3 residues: CAWTGGGWGNSPLHF. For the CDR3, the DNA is TGTGCCTGGACTGGGGGAGGGTGGGGAAATTCACCCCTCCACTTT. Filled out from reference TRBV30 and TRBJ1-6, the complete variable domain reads SQTIHQWPATLVQPVGSPLSLECTVEGTSNPNLYWYRQAAGRGLQLLFYSVGIGQISSEVPQNLSASRPQDRQFILSSKKLLLSDSGFYLCAWTGGGWGNSPLHFGNGTRLTVT.

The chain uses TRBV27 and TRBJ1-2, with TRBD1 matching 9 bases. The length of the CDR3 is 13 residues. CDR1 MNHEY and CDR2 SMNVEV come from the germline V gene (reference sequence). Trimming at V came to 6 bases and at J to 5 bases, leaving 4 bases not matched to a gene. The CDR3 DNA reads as TGTGCCAGCAGGGGGACAGGGATGTATGGCTACACCTTC. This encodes CASRGTGMYGYTF.

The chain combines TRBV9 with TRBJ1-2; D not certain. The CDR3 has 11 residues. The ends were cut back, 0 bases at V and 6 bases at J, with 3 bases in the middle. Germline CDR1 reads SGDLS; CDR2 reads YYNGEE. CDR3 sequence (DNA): TGTGCCAGCAGCGTAGTCAATGGCTACACCTTC. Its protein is CASSVVNGYTF.

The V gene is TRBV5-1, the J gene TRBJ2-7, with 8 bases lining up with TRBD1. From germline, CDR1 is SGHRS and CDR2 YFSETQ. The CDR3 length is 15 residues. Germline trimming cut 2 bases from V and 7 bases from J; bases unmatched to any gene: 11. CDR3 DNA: TGCGCCAGCAGCTTTACAGGGGGTGAATCAAAGGAGCAGTACTTC. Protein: CASSFTGGESKEQYF.

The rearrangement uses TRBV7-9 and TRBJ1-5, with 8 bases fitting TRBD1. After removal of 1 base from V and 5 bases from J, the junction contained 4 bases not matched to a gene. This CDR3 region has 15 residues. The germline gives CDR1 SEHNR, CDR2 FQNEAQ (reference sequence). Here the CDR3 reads CASSLGTGIYQPQHF. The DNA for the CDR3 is TGTGCCAGCAGCTTAGGGACAGGGATCTATCAGCCCCAGCATTTT.

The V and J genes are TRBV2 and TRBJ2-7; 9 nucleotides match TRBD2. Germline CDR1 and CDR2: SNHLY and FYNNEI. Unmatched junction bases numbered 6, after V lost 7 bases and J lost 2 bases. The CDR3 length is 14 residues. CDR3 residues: CASTLASGTYEQYF. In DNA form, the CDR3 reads TGTGCCAGCACGTTAGCTAGCGGGACCTACGAGCAGTACTTC.

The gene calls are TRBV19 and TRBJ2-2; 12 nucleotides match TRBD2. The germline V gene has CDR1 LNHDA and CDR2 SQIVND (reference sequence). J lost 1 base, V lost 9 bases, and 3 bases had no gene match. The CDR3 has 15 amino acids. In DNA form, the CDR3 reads TGTGCCAGCAAACTAGCGGGGGGGAACACCGGGGAGCTGTTTTTT. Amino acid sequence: CASKLAGGNTGELFF.

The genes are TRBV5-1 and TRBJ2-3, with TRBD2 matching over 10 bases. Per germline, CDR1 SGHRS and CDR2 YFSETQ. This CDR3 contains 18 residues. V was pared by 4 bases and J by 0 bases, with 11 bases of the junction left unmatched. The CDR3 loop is CASSTLTSGNPSTDTQYF. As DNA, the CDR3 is TGCGCCAGCAGCACCCTAACTAGCGGGAACCCCAGCACAGATACGCAGTATTTT.